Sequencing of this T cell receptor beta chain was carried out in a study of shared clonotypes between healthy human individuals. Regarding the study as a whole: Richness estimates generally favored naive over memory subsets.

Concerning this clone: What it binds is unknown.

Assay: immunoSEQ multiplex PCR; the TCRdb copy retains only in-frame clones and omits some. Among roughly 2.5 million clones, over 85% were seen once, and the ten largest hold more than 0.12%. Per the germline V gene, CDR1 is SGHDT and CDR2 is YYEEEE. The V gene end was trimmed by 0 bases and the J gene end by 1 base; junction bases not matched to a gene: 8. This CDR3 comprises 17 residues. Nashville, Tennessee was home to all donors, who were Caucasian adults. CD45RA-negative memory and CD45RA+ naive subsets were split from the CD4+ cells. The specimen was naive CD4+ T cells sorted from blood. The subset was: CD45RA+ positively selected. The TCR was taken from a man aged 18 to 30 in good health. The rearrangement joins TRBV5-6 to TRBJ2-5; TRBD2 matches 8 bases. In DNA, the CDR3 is TGTGCCAGCAGCTTGGGGGCCGCGGGGGGCCTCCAAGAGACCCAGTACTTC. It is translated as CASSLGAAGGLQETQYF.